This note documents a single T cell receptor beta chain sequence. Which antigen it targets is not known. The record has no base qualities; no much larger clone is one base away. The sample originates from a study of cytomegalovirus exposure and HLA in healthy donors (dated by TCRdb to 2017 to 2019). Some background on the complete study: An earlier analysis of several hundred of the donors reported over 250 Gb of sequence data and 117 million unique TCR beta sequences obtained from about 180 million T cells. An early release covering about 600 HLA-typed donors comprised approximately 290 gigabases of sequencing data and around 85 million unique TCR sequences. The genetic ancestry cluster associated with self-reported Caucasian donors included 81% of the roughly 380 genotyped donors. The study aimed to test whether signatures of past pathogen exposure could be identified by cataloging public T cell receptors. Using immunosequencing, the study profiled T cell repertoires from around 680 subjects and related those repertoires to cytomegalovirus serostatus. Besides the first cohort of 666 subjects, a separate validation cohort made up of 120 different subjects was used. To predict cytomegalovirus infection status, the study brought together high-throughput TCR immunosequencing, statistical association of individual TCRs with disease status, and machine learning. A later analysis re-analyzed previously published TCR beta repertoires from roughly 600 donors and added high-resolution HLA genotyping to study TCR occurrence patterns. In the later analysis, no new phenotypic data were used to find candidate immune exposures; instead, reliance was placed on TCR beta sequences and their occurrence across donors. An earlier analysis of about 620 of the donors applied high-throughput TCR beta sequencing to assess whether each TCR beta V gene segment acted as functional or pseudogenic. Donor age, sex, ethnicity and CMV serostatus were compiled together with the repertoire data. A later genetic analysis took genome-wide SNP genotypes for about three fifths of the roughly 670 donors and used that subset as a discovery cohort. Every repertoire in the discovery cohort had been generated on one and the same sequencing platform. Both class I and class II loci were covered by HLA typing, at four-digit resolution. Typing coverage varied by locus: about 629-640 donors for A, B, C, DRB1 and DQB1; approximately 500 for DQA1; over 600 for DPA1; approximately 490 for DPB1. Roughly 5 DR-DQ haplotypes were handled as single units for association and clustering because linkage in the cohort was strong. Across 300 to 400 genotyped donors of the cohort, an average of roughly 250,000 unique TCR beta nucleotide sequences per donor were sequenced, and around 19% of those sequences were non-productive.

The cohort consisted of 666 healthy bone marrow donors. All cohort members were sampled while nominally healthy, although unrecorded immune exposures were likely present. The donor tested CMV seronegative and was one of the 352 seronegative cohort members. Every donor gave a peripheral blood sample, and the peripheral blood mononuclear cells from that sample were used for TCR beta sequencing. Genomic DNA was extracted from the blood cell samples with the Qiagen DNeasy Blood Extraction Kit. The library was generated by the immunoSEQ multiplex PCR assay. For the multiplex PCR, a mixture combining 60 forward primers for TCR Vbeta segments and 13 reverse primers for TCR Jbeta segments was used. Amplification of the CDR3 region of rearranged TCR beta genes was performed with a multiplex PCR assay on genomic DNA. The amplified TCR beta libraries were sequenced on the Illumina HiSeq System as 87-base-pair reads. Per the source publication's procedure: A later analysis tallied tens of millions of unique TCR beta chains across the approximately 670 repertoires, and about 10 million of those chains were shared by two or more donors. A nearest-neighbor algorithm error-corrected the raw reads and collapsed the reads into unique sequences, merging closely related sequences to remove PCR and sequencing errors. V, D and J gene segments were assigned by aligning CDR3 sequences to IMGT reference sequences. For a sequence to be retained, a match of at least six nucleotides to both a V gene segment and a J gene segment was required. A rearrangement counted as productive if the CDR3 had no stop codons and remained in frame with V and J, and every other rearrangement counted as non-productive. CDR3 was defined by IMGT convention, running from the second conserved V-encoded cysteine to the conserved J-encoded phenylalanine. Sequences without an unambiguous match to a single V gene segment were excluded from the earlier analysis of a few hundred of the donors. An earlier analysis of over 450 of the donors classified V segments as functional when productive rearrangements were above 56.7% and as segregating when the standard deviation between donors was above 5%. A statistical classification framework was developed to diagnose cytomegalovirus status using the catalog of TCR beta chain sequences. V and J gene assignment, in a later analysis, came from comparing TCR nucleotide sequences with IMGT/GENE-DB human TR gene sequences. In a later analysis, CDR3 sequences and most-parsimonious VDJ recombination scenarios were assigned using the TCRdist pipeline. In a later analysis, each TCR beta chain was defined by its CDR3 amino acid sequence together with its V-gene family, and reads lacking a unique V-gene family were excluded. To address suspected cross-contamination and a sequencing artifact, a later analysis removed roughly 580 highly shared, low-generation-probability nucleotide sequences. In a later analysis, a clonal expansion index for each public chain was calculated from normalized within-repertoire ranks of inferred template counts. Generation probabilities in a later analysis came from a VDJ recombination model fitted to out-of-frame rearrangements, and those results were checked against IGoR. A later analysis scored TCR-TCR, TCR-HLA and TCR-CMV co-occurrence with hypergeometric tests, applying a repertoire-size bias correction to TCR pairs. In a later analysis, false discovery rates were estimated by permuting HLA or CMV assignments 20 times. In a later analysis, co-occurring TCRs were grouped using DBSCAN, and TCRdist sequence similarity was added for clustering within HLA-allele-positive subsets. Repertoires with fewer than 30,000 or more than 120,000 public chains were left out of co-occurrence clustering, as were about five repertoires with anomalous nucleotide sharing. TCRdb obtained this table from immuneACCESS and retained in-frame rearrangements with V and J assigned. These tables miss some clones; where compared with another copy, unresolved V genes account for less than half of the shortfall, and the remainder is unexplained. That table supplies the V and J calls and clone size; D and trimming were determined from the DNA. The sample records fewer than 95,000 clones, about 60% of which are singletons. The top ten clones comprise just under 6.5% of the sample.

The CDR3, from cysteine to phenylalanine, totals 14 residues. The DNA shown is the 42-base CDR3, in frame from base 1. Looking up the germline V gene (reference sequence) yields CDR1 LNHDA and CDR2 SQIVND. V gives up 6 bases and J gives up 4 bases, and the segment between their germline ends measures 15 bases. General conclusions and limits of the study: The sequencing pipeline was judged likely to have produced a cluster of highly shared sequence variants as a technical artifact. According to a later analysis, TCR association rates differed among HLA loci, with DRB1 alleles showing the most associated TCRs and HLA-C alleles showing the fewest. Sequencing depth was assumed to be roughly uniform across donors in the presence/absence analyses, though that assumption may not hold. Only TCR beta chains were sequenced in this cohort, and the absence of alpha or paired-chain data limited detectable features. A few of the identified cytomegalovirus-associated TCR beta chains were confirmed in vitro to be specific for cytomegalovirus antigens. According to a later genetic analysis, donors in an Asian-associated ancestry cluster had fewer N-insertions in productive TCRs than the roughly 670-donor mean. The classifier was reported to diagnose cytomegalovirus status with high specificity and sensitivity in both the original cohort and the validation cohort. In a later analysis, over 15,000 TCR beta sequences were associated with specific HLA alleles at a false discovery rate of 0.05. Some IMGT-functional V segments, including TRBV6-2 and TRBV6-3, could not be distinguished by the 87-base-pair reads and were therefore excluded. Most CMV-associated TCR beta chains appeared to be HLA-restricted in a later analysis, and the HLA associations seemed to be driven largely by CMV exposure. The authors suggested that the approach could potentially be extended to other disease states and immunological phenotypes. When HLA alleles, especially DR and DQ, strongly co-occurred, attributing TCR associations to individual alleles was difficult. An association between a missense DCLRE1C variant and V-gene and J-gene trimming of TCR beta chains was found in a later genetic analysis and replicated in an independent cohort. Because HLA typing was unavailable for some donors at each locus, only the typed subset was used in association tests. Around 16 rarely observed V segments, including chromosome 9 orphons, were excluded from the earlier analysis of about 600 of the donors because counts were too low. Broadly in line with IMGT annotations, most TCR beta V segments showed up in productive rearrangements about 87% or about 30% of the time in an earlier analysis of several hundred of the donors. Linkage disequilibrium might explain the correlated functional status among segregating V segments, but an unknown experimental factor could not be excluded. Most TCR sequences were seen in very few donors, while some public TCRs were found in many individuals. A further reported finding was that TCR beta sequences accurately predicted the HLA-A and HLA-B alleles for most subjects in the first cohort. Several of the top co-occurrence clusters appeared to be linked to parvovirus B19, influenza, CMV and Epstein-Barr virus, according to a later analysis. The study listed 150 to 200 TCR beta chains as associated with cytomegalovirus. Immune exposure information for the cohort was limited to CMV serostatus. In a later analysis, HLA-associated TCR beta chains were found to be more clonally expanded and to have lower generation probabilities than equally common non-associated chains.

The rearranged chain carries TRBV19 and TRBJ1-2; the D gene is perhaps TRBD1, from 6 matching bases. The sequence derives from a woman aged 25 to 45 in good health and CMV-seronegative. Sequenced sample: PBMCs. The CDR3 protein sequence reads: CASRKGGGLYGYTF. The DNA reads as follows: TGTGCCAGTAGAAAAGGGGGGGGCCTCTATGGCTACACCTTC.